This entry lists 7 T cell receptor beta chains sequenced from one sample in a study of lymphopenia after photon versus proton radiotherapy. Assay used: immunoSEQ multiplex PCR; TCRdb lists only in-frame clones, some missing. The sample yields tens of thousands of clones, about 93% seen once. The material sequenced was peripheral blood, taken from a patient treated with photon-based radiotherapy. These receptor sequences come from a man in his 60s with cholangiocarcinoma.

The chain links TRBV5-1 to TRBJ1-6, with 7 bases matching TRBD1. V was clipped by 4 bases and J by 5 bases; unmatched bases: 9. The CDR3 has 16 amino acids. In germline, CDR1 is SGHRS, CDR2 YFSETQ. The CDR3 sequence: CASSTNRGQNNSPLHF. Here the CDR3 DNA reads TGCGCCAGCAGCACAAACAGGGGCCAAAATAATTCACCCCTCCACTTT.

The count of this clone is one. V gene TRBV28 combines with J gene TRBJ2-4; tentative D call: TRBD2 (5 bases). Looked up from germline, CDR1 is MDHEN and CDR2 is SYDVKM. The CDR3 is made up of 13 amino acids. Trimming removed 6 bases at V and 8 bases at J, with 14 bases between. The CDR3 spells CASRRDLGDIQYF. The CDR3 bases are TGTGCCAGCAGGAGGGATTTGGGAGACATTCAGTACTTC.

V is TRBV2 and J is TRBJ1-5; no definite D call. Trimming shortened V by 5 bases and J by 4 bases, and 9 bases separated the two germline ends. In germline, CDR1 is SNHLY, CDR2 FYNNEI. CDR3 length equals 13 residues. CDR3 coding DNA: TGTGCCAGCAGTCCTTTTGAGAATCAGCCCCAGCATTTT. Translation: CASSPFENQPQHF.

This chain joins TRBV2 and TRBJ2-3; D gene unclear. This CDR3 has 12 residues. From germline, CDR1 is SNHLY and CDR2 FYNNEI. The V and J ends lost 4 bases and 0 bases respectively, with 2 bases between them. The CDR3 sequence is CASSVSTDTQYF. The CDR3 DNA follows: TGTGCCAGCAGTGTCAGCACAGATACGCAGTATTTT.

The chain uses TRBV7-6 and TRBJ1-5, with 12 bases matching TRBD1. Germline V gives CDR1 SGHVS, CDR2 FNYEAQ. V lost 1 base, J lost 5 bases, and 3 bases stayed unmatched. The CDR3 is 16 residues long. The CDR3 sequence is CASSLGDRGPDQPQHF. In nucleotides, the CDR3 is TGTGCCAGCAGCTTAGGGGACAGGGGGCCTGATCAGCCCCAGCATTTT.

This clone is a singleton in its sample. The chain carries TRBV6-1 and TRBJ2-6; weak D call: TRBD1 (5 bases). The length of the CDR3 is 17 residues. V was clipped by 3 bases and J by 0 bases, with 12 bases between them. CDR1 is MNHNS and CDR2 is SASEGT in the germline V gene. CDR3 bases: TGTGCCAGCAGTGATGGGGCAGGTTTCTCTGGGGCCAACGTCCTGACTTTC. This sequence encodes CASSDGAGFSGANVLTF.

The J gene is TRBJ2-5, the V gene TRBV7-8; D ambiguous. Between the trimmed V and J ends, which lost 6 bases and 1 base, there was a span of 15 bases. CDR1 is SGHVS and CDR2 is FQNEAQ in the germline V gene. This CDR3 comprises 15 residues. CDR3 sequence (DNA): TGTGCCAGCAGTCCCGGGCCCCAAGTCCAAGAGACCCAGTACTTC. Protein: CASSPGPQVQETQYF.